This T cell receptor beta chain was retrieved from a study of T cells after yellow fever vaccination. About this clonotype itself: Its antigen is still unknown.

Germline V lookup: CDR1 SGHAT, CDR2 FQNNGV. This CDR3 spans 12 amino acids. Trimming cost V 4 bases and J 8 bases, with 11 bases left between them. Overall study findings and caveats: After the booster, approximately 95% of CD4 and about nine tenths of CD8 primary-response clones were re-detected.

5'RACE template switching generated TCR cDNA, adding a universal primer site and UMIs. TCRdb reprocessed the 5' RACE reads via MiXCR and lists one record per CDR3 protein. This sample has around 550,000 distinct CDR3 sequences; roughly 21% occur once, and the top ten carry roughly an eighth. This receptor was obtained from a man younger than 40 who received the YFV17D yellow fever vaccine. The starting material was PBMCs, obtained 15 days after the yellow fever booster vaccination. This chain links TRBV11-2 with TRBJ1-2; D not certain. CDR3 sequence: CASSSSLAGYTF. The CDR3 DNA is TGTGCCAGCAGCTCCTCCCTAGCGGGCTACACCTTC. Complete variable domain (other parts from reference TRBV11-2 and TRBJ1-2): EAGVAQSPRYKIIEKRQSVAFWCNPISGHATLYWYQQILGQGPKLLIQFQNNGVVDDSQLPKDRFSAERLKGVDSTLKIQPAKLEDSAVYLCASSSSLAGYTFGSGTRLTVV.